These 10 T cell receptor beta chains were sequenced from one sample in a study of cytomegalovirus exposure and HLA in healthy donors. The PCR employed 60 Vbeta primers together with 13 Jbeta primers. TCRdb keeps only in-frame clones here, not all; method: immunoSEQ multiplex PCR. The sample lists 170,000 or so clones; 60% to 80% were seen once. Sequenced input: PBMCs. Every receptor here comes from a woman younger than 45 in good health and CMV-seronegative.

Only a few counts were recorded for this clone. The CDR3 DNA is TGCAGCGTTGAAAAGAAGGGATGGACATCAAATGGCTACACCTTC. It yields the protein CSVEKKGWTSNGYTF. The V and J genes are TRBV29-1 and TRBJ1-2, with a tentative D call TRBD1 (5 bases). Trimming stripped 2 bases from V and 6 bases from J, with 19 bases between. Germline V lookup: CDR1 SQVTM, CDR2 ANQGSEA. This CDR3 has 15 residues.

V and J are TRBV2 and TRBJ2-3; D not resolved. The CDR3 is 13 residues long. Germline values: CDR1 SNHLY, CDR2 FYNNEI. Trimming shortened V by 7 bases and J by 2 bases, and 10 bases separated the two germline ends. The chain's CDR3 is CASMRRITDTQYF. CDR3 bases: TGTGCCAGCATGCGGCGGATCACAGATACGCAGTATTTT.

The CDR3 coding sequence is TGTGCCAGCAGCTCACAGGGCCGAGGCGGGGAGCTGTTTTTT. Protein sequence: CASSSQGRGGELFF. The V and J genes are TRBV7-7 and TRBJ2-2; possibly TRBD1 for D (6 bases). Germline values: CDR1 SSHAT, CDR2 FNYEAQ (reference sequence). The ends were cut back, 4 bases at V and 7 bases at J, with 13 bases in the middle. This CDR3 is 14 amino acids long.

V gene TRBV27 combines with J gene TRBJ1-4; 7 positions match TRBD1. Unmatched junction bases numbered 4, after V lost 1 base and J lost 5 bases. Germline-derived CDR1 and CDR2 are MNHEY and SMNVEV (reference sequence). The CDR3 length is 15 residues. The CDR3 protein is CASSLYSRGNEKLFF. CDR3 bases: TGTGCCAGCAGTTTATATAGCAGGGGGAATGAAAAACTGTTTTTT.

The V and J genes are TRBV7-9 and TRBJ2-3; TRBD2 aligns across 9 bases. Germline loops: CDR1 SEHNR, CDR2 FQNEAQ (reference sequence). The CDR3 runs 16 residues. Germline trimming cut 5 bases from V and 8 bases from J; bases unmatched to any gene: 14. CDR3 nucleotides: TGTGCCAGCAGCCCCTCGGCTAGCGGGGAGAGGGGTACGCAGTATTTT. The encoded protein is CASSPSASGERGTQYF.

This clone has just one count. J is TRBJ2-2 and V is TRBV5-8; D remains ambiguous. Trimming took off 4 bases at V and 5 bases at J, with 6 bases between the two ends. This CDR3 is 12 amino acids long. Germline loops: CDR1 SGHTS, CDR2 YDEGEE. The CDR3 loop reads CASSVATGELFF. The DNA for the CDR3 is TGTGCCAGCAGCGTGGCGACCGGGGAGCTGTTTTTT. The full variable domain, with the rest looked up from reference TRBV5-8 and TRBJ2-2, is EAGVTQSPTHLIKTRGQQATLRCSPISGHTSVYWYQQALGLGLQFLLWYDEGEERNRGNFPPRFSGRQFPNYSSELNVNALELEDSALYLCASSVATGELFFGEGSRLTVL.

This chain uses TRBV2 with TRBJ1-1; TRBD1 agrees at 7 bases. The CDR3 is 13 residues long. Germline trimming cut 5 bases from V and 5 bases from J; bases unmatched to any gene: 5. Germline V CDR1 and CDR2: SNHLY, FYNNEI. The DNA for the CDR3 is TGTGCCAGCAGTAAGGACAGGCGAACTGAAGCTTTCTTT. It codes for CASSKDRRTEAFF.

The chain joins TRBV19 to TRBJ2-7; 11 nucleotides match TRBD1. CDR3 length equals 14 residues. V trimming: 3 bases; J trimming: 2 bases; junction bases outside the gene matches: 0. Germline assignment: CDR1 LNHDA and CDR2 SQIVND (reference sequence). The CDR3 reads CASSMGQGAYEQYF. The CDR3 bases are TGTGCCAGTAGTATGGGACAGGGGGCCTACGAGCAGTACTTC.

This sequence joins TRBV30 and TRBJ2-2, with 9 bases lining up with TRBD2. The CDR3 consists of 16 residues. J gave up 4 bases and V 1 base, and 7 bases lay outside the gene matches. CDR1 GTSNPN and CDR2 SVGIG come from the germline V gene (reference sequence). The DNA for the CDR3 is TGTGCCTGGAGTGCGGGCGGGGGGGCTGTCACCGGGGAGCTGTTTTTT. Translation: CAWSAGGGAVTGELFF.

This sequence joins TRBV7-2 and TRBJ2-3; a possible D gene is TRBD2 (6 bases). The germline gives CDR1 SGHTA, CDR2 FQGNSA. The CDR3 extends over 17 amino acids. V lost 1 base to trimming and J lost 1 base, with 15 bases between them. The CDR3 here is CASSLGGAGRGTDTQYF. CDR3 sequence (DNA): TGTGCCAGCAGCTTAGGCGGGGCAGGTCGAGGCACAGATACGCAGTATTTT.